Below are 15 T cell receptor beta chains sequenced from a single sample in a study of cytomegalovirus exposure and HLA in healthy donors. PCR involved 60 Vbeta and 13 Jbeta primers. TCRdb's table, derived via immunoSEQ multiplex PCR, lists solely in-frame clones and lacks some. The data contain around 70,000 clones, roughly 70% of them singletons. The material sequenced was PBMCs. These receptors all come from a man aged 65 to 85 in good health and CMV-seronegative.

V gene TRBV5-1 combines with J gene TRBJ2-3; D unresolved. Germline V CDR1 and CDR2: SGHRS, YFSETQ. Trimming pared 7 bases from V and 5 bases from J, leaving 14 bases between. The CDR3 runs 13 residues. The chain's CDR3 is CASEPPLVDTQYF. The CDR3 region has the DNA TGCGCCAGCGAGCCGCCCCTTGTAGATACGCAGTATTTT.

This rearrangement joins TRBV6-6 to TRBJ1-2, with D possibly being TRBD1 (6 bases). The CDR3 covers 12 residues. Trimming removed 10 bases at V and 13 bases at J, with 22 bases between. Germline V lookup: CDR1 MNHNY, CDR2 SVGAGI (reference sequence). In DNA, the CDR3 is TGTGCCACCTCGGTCCGGGACACTGGGTTCACCTTC. Translation gives CATSVRDTGFTF.

With respect to this clone: Because the CDR3's place on the DNA is in doubt, the DNA is left out and the CDR3 is given as listed by TCRdb. J is TRBJ1-1 and V is TRBV6-4; the table's D call, TRBD1, has no DNA check behind it. The CDR3 is 14 amino acids in total, end residues counted. CDR1 is MRHNA and CDR2 is SNTAGT in the germline V gene. This CDR3 is CASSSSQGATEAFF.

The CDR3 DNA reads TGTGCCATCAGTGAACAGGGAAACAATCAGCCCCAGCATTTT. Translating it yields CAISEQGNNQPQHF. The chain employs TRBV10-3 and TRBJ1-5, with a possible D match to TRBD1 (6 bases). Germline V gene data show CDR1 as ENHRY and CDR2 as SYGVKD. Trimming pared 3 bases from V and 3 bases from J, leaving 9 bases between. There are 14 residues in the CDR3.

The chain uses TRBV27 and TRBJ2-5; 12 bases are shared with TRBD2. The J call could be wrong; TRBJ2-7 is a better fit for the DNA end. Germline CDR1 reads MNHEY; CDR2 reads SMNVEV (reference sequence). This CDR3 region has 15 residues. This CDR3 is CASRLGLAGSYEQYF. The CDR3 DNA reads TGTGCCAGCAGGTTGGGACTAGCGGGCTCCTACGAGCAGTACTTC.

The rearrangement uses TRBV7-2 and TRBJ2-7; a weak D match, TRBD2 (5 bases). The CDR3 is 14 amino acids. V dropped 1 base and J dropped 6 bases, with 13 bases sitting between them. Germline V gene lookup returns CDR1 SGHTA and CDR2 FQGNSA. The CDR3 coding sequence is TGTGCCAGCAGCTTAGGGCTAGCTTCCGGCGAGCAGTACTTC. Residues: CASSLGLASGEQYF. Filled out from reference TRBV7-2 and TRBJ2-7, the complete variable domain reads GAGVSQSPSNKVTEKGKDVELRCDPISGHTALYWYRQSLGQGLEFLIYFQGNSAPDKSGLPSDRFSAERTGGSVSTLTIQRTQQEDSAVYLCASSLGLASGEQYFGPGTRLTVT.

The J gene is TRBJ1-1, the V gene TRBV7-9; 9 bases are shared with TRBD1. Germline V gene lookup returns CDR1 SEHNR and CDR2 FQNEAQ (reference sequence). The CDR3 contains 11 residues. The trim removed 4 bases at V and 10 bases at J, leaving 1 base unmatched. CDR3 DNA sequence: TGTGCCAGCAGCTCGACAGGGGGAGCTTTCTTT. This translates into CASSSTGGAFF.

For the CDR3, the DNA is TGTGCCAGCAGCCCTAGCTCGCCTTCCTACGAGCAGTACTTC. Residues: CASSPSSPSYEQYF. The rearrangement uses TRBV4-2 and TRBJ2-7; tentative D call: TRBD2 (5 bases). Germline assignment: CDR1 LGHNA and CDR2 YNFKEQ. V was shortened by 4 bases and J by 1 base, with 11 bases between the two germline ends. The CDR3 has 14 residues.

This sequence joins TRBV19 and TRBJ2-7; D perhaps matches TRBD1 (5 bases). The CDR3 sequence is 12 residues long. CDR1 is LNHDA and CDR2 is SQIVND in the germline V gene (reference sequence). V shed 5 bases and J shed 3 bases, with 8 bases lying between them. In DNA form, the CDR3 reads TGTGCCAGTAGTTCCCAGGGCTACGAGCAGTACTTC. This sequence encodes CASSSQGYEQYF.

This clone was observed once. J is TRBJ2-7 and V is TRBV6-1, with a tentative D call TRBD2 (7 bases). Germline values: CDR1 MNHNS, CDR2 SASEGT. Trimming removed 6 bases from V and 5 bases from J, with 17 bases in between. The length of the CDR3 is 14 residues. CDR3 in amino acids: CASRGAGDVDEQYF. CDR3 nucleotides: TGTGCCAGCAGGGGGGCGGGAGACGTGGACGAGCAGTACTTC.

The genes are TRBV5-1 and TRBJ2-1, with 7 bases aligning to TRBD2. Losses at the gene ends were 5 bases for V and 5 bases for J; bases not matched to a gene: 7. Per the germline V gene, CDR1 is SGHRS and CDR2 is YFSETQ. CDR3 length equals 14 residues. In DNA form, the CDR3 reads TGCGCCAGCAGTTCACTAGCGTCGGACAATGAGCAGTTCTTC. Protein sequence: CASSSLASDNEQFF.

This clone was seen a single time. The CDR3 protein is CASSFGSYEQYF. The CDR3 nucleotides are TGTGCCAGCAGTTTCGGCTCCTACGAGCAGTACTTC. The gene calls are TRBV28 and TRBJ2-7; D call uncertain. Trimming took 3 bases from V and 0 from J, leaving 3 bases between them. The V gene's germline CDR1 is MDHEN and CDR2 SYDVKM. CDR3 size: 12 residues.

The chain employs TRBV30 and TRBJ2-1; D unresolved. V lost 3 bases, J lost 2 bases, and 5 bases lay in between. CDR1 is GTSNPN, CDR2 SVGIG, per germline (reference sequence). The CDR3 contains 12 residues. CDR3 bases: TGTGCCTGGAGCCTAGCCTACAATGAGCAGTTCTTC. The encoded protein is CAWSLAYNEQFF.

This chain joins TRBV7-9 and TRBJ2-1; weak D call: TRBD2 (6 bases). This CDR3 contains 15 residues. Trimming took 1 base from V and 8 from J, leaving 15 bases between them. Looked up from germline, CDR1 is SEHNR and CDR2 is FQNEAQ (reference sequence). In DNA, the CDR3 is TGTGCCAGCAGCTTAGGGGTGGGCCCGGGGGATGAGCAGTTCTTC. This translates into CASSLGVGPGDEQFF.

The chain joins TRBV2 to TRBJ2-3; TRBD2 is a possible D gene (6 bases). The CDR3 runs to 14 residues. The V and J ends lost 7 bases and 0 bases respectively, with 11 bases between them. Germline V gives CDR1 SNHLY, CDR2 FYNNEI. The CDR3 loop is CASKAGPSTDTQYF. The CDR3 region has the DNA TGTGCCAGCAAGGCGGGACCAAGCACAGATACGCAGTATTTT. Drawing the rest from reference TRBV2 and TRBJ2-3, the complete variable domain is EPEVTQTPSHQVTQMGQEVILRCVPISNHLYFYWYRQILGQKVEFLVSFYNNEISEKSEIFDDQFSVERPDGSNFTLKIRSTKLEDSAMYFCASKAGPSTDTQYFGPGTRLTVL.